This T cell receptor beta chain stems from a study of blood T cell repertoires in COVID-19. Sequencing was performed with immunoSEQ multiplex PCR; in TCRdb, only in-frame clones are kept and a portion is missing. The sample has 65,000 to 95,000 clones, about 85% seen once. The CDR3 length is 14 residues. From germline, CDR1 is LNHDA and CDR2 SQIVND (reference sequence). J gave up 6 bases and V 6 bases, and 6 bases lay outside the gene matches. The chain joins TRBV19 to TRBJ2-3; 10 nucleotides agree with TRBD2. The sequenced sample was peripheral blood. This sequence originates from a man older than 75 with active or convalescent COVID-19. This chain's CDR3 is CASRVLAGADTQYF. CDR3 nucleotide sequence: TGTGCCAGTAGAGTTCTAGCGGGAGCGGATACGCAGTATTTT.